This T cell receptor beta chain was retrieved from a study of shared clonotypes between healthy human individuals. Data came from immunoSEQ multiplex PCR; TCRdb stores just in-frame clones and leaves some out. The table records some 95,000 clones, 67% of them present only once. Germline-derived CDR1 and CDR2 are KGHSH and LQKENI. The CDR3 extends over 16 amino acids. Trimming removed 3 bases at V and 0 bases at J, with 12 bases between. This clonotype was obtained from a man under 40 in good health. The sample comprised memory CD8+ T cells sorted from blood. Subset here: CD45RO+ cells pooled with CCR7-negative TemRA cells. The chain combines TRBV18 with TRBJ1-5; no clear D gene. The CDR3 region is CASSPVRGYSNQPQHF. DNA of the CDR3: TGTGCCAGCTCACCCGTGCGCGGTTATAGCAATCAGCCCCAGCATTTT. The variable domain in full, completed from reference TRBV18 and TRBJ1-5, reads NAGVMQNPRHLVRRRGQEARLRCSPMKGHSHVYWYRQLPEEGLKFMVYLQKENIIDESGMPKERFSAEFPKEGPSILRIQQVVRGDSAAYFCASSPVRGYSNQPQHFGDGTRLSIL.